The 23 T cell receptor beta chains presented below share a single source sample, sequenced in a study of shared clonotypes between healthy human individuals. Generated by immunoSEQ multiplex PCR, the TCRdb table keeps only in-frame clones and is missing some. The repertoire holds some 2.1 million clones, 95% seen once, with about 0.13% in the top ten. The material sequenced was naive CD4+ T cells sorted from blood. Documented subset: CD45RA+ positively selected. The receptors originated from a man aged 18 to 30 in good health.

Note on this clone: Other DNA sequences in this specimen translate into the identical CDR3. The chain couples TRBV18 to TRBJ2-7; possibly TRBD1 for D (5 bases). Deletions cut 2 bases from V and 4 bases from J, with 12 bases between. Germline lookup yields CDR1 KGHSH and CDR2 LQKENI. This CDR3 region has 14 residues. The CDR3 sequence is CASSPGQGTYEQYF. CDR3 sequence (DNA): TGTGCCAGCTCACCAGGTCAGGGTACGTACGAGCAGTACTTC.

Here the CDR3 reads CAWSVQGARTGELFF. In nucleotides, the CDR3 is TGTGCCTGGAGTGTACAGGGGGCCAGGACCGGGGAGCTGTTTTTT. The chain recombines TRBV30 with TRBJ2-2; the match to TRBD1 covers 9 bases. With V trimmed by 0 bases and J by 5 bases, 4 bases remained unmatched. Per the germline V gene, CDR1 is GTSNPN and CDR2 is SVGIG (reference sequence). The CDR3 contains 15 residues.

V and J are TRBV18 and TRBJ2-1; 11 positions agree with TRBD2. The germline V gene has CDR1 KGHSH and CDR2 LQKENI. V was clipped by 3 bases and J by 9 bases; unmatched bases: 10. This CDR3 comprises 16 residues. CDR3 residues: CASSPSGRAPRGEQFF. The CDR3 DNA sequence: TGTGCCAGCTCACCTAGCGGGAGGGCCCCAAGAGGTGAGCAGTTCTTC. Full variable domain (rest looked up from reference TRBV18 and TRBJ2-1): NAGVMQNPRHLVRRRGQEARLRCSPMKGHSHVYWYRQLPEEGLKFMVYLQKENIIDESGMPKERFSAEFPKEGPSILRIQQVVRGDSAAYFCASSPSGRAPRGEQFFGPGTRLTVL.

This clone was counted between two and nine times. J is TRBJ1-2 and V is TRBV2; D is undetermined. This CDR3 is 11 amino acids long. Trimming took 6 bases from V and 2 from J, leaving 4 bases between them. Germline V gives CDR1 SNHLY, CDR2 FYNNEI. The chain's CDR3 is CASRRNYGYTF. The CDR3 DNA follows: TGTGCCAGCAGGAGGAACTATGGCTACACCTTC.

This clone was detected once. This specimen includes other DNA sequences encoding the same CDR3. The chain is built from TRBV30 and TRBJ2-7; D is uncertain. The V and J ends lost 1 base and 0 bases respectively, with 4 bases between them. CDR1 is GTSNPN and CDR2 is SVGIG in the germline V gene (reference sequence). The CDR3 loop spans 12 amino acids. CDR3 amino acids: CAWSGDSYEQYF. CDR3 bases: TGTGCCTGGAGTGGGGACTCCTACGAGCAGTACTTC.

The chain combines TRBV6-5 with TRBJ2-1, with TRBD2 matching over 7 bases. Germline V gene data show CDR1 as MNHEY and CDR2 as SVGAGI. The CDR3 sequence is 15 residues long. Trimming removed 5 bases from V and 8 bases from J; junction bases left unmatched: 12. In DNA, the CDR3 is TGTGCCAGCAGTCCCCAGGCGGGAGCGAACGATGAGCAGTTCTTC. Residues: CASSPQAGANDEQFF.

The V call is TRBV10-2, the J call TRBJ1-5; D is perhaps TRBD1 (6 bases). Trimming removed 2 bases from V and 7 bases from J, with 9 bases in between. CDR3 length: 13 amino acids. The V gene's germline CDR1 is WSHSY and CDR2 SAAADI. This CDR3 is CASSEDQGQPQHF. CDR3 nucleotide sequence: TGCGCCAGCAGTGAGGACCAGGGGCAGCCCCAGCATTTT.

The V call is TRBV6-6, the J call TRBJ2-5; 10 nucleotides agree with TRBD2. The length of the CDR3 is 13 residues. Germline V gene sequence: CDR1 MNHNY, CDR2 SVGAGI (reference sequence). The V gene end was trimmed by 8 bases and the J gene end by 4 bases; junction bases not matched to a gene: 4. The CDR3 protein is CASGAGGLETQYF. The CDR3 DNA reads as TGTGCCAGCGGAGCGGGAGGGTTAGAGACCCAGTACTTC.

V is TRBV9 and J is TRBJ1-6; TRBD1 is a possible D gene (6 bases). Germline lookup yields CDR1 SGDLS and CDR2 YYNGEE. This CDR3 is 14 amino acids long. Trimming stripped 3 bases from V and 8 bases from J, with 12 bases between. The CDR3: CASSATGQDSPLHF. In nucleotides, the CDR3 is TGTGCCAGCAGCGCCACAGGGCAAGATTCACCCCTCCACTTT. Full variable domain (outside the CDR3, taken from reference TRBV9 and TRBJ1-6): DSGVTQTPKHLITATGQRVTLRCSPRSGDLSVYWYQQSLDQGLQFLIQYYNGEERAKGNILERFSAQQFPDLHSELNLSSLELGDSALYFCASSATGQDSPLHFGNGTRLTVT.

The chain combines TRBV2 with TRBJ2-3; D is perhaps TRBD2 (6 bases). Germline CDR1 SNHLY, CDR2 FYNNEI. The length of the CDR3 is 13 residues. The V and J ends lost 6 bases and 3 bases respectively, with 10 bases between them. The CDR3: CASRTRQTDTQYF. The CDR3 nucleotides read TGTGCCAGCAGGACTAGACAAACAGATACGCAGTATTTT.

The chain carries TRBV7-9 and TRBJ1-2, with a tentative D call TRBD1 (6 bases). Germline values: CDR1 SEHNR, CDR2 FQNEAQ (reference sequence). The V and J ends lost 10 bases and 5 bases respectively, with 20 bases between them. CDR3 length equals 14 residues. CDR3 residues: CAIPLRGGNYGYTF. The CDR3 DNA reads TGTGCCATCCCATTACGGGGGGGCAATTATGGCTACACCTTC.

The chain carries TRBV10-3 and TRBJ2-7; D tentatively fits TRBD1 or TRBD2 (5 bases each). This CDR3 spans 12 amino acids. V lost 3 bases and J 13 bases, leaving 16 bases between the germline ends. Germline V gene lookup returns CDR1 ENHRY and CDR2 SYGVKD. In nucleotides, the CDR3 is TGTGCCATCAGTGACCTGGGACCGCTCGCTTACTTC. The encoded protein is CAISDLGPLAYF.

This clone was counted between two and nine times. J is TRBJ1-2 and V is TRBV2; weak D call: TRBD1 (6 bases). There are 12 residues in the CDR3. Between the trimmed V and J ends, which lost 4 bases and 9 bases, there was a span of 12 bases. Germline CDR1 SNHLY, CDR2 FYNNEI. The CDR3 DNA is TGTGCCAGCAGTGGGCAGGGGCCGAGCTACACCTTC. Protein product: CASSGQGPSYTF.

With regard to this clone: Compared with germline, one end of the junction differs, possibly owing to a read error. The V gene is TRBV5-4, the J gene TRBJ2-1, with TRBD2 as a possible D gene (6 bases). The CDR3 loop spans 15 amino acids. Per germline, CDR1 SGHNT and CDR2 YYREEE (reference sequence). The CDR3 DNA is TGTGCCAGCAGCTTGGGCGGGACCACCTACCATGAGCAGTTCTTC. This translates into CASSLGGTTYHEQFF.

The chain links TRBV6-5 to TRBJ1-1, with D unresolved. The CDR3 has 14 amino acids. Germline-derived CDR1 and CDR2 are MNHEY and SVGAGI. Trimming cost V 3 bases and J 1 base, with 9 bases left between them. The CDR3 nucleotides are TGTGCCAGCAGTTATACCGGAGGGAACACTGAAGCTTTCTTT. It is translated as CASSYTGGNTEAFF.

Only one count was recorded for this clone. The chain employs TRBV6-6 and TRBJ1-6, with D possibly TRBD1 on 5 matching bases. The germline V gene encodes CDR1 MNHNY and CDR2 SVGAGI (reference sequence). The V gene lost 5 bases and the J gene lost 4 bases, with 12 bases spanning the gap. The CDR3 covers 15 residues. CDR3 DNA sequence: TGTGCCAGCAGTACCCATCAGGGTTATAATTCACCCCTCCACTTT. It yields the protein CASSTHQGYNSPLHF.

A remark on this clone: Germline is not matched at one junction end, which may reflect a read error. This chain connects TRBV29-1 to TRBJ2-7; D perhaps matches TRBD1 (6 bases). This CDR3 has 16 residues. Per germline, CDR1 SQVTM and CDR2 ANQGSEA. CDR3 nucleotide sequence: TGCAGCGTTGAAGATTACCTAAGCGCGTCGGACAGCCCTATTATCTTC. Translation: CSVEDYLSASDSPIIF.

Details on this clone: The identical CDR3 is also encoded by other nucleotide sequences in the sample. The chain has TRBV15 and TRBJ2-7; D is possibly TRBD1 (5 bases). Between the trimmed V and J ends, which lost 0 bases and 2 bases, there was a span of 11 bases. Germline CDR1 reads LNHNV; CDR2 reads YYDKDF (reference sequence). The CDR3 length is 15 residues. CDR3: CATSRDLGATYEQYF. The CDR3, as DNA: TGTGCCACCAGCAGAGACCTAGGGGCGACCTACGAGCAGTACTTC.

The chain links TRBV11-2 to TRBJ1-3; possibly TRBD1 for D (5 bases). This CDR3 has 15 residues. V lost 1 base to trimming and J lost 2 bases, with 9 bases between them. The germline CDR1 and CDR2 sequences are SGHAT and FQNNGV. CDR3 in DNA: TGTGCCAGCAGCTTAGGGGGGAGTACTGGAAACACCATATATTTT. Translation gives CASSLGGSTGNTIYF.

This chain joins TRBV9 and TRBJ2-2, with D unclear. The CDR3 is 15 amino acids. V was clipped by 2 bases and J by 2 bases, with 10 bases between them. Germline V lookup: CDR1 SGDLS, CDR2 YYNGEE. As DNA, the CDR3 is TGTGCCAGCAGCGTCGACCAGGCAAACACCGGGGAGCTGTTTTTT. It specifies CASSVDQANTGELFF.

The chain joins TRBV6-5 to TRBJ2-5, with D possibly TRBD2 on 5 matching bases. V gave up 0 bases and J gave up 4 bases, with 12 bases separating them. Per germline, CDR1 MNHEY and CDR2 SVGAGI. The CDR3 covers 15 residues. The CDR3 bases are TGTGCCAGCAGTTACTCGCGTAGCGCGGGAGAGACCCAGTACTTC. This sequence encodes CASSYSRSAGETQYF.

The chain combines TRBV28 with TRBJ2-7; 8 bases are a match to TRBD1. The V gene end was trimmed by 5 bases and the J gene end by 2 bases; junction bases not matched to a gene: 8. The CDR3 has 15 residues. Germline CDR1 reads MDHEN; CDR2 reads SYDVKM. CDR3 loop: CASSPRTGYPYEQYF. The CDR3 bases are TGTGCCAGCAGTCCCCGGACAGGGTATCCCTACGAGCAGTACTTC.

This clone turned up a few times. This chain joins TRBV5-6 and TRBJ2-7, with D unclear. Germline loops: CDR1 SGHDT, CDR2 YYEEEE. V gave up 1 base and J gave up 2 bases, with 4 bases separating them. The CDR3 consists of 12 residues. CDR3: CASSLNAYEQYF. The CDR3 DNA reads as TGTGCCAGCAGCTTGAACGCCTACGAGCAGTACTTC.